Below, 32 T cell receptor beta chains from the same sample are listed, as sequenced in a study of CD8 T cells in ankylosing spondylitis. TCRdb itself ran the 5' RACE reads through MiXCR, one entry per CDR3 protein. Of around 150,000 distinct CDR3 sequences in the sample, 7% to 8% are singletons; the top ten hold 9.5% to 15%. The sequencing sample was made of blood, either unsorted or a sorted T cell fraction (not recorded which). The receptor source for this set is a female donor with ankylosing spondylitis or in good health (not recorded which).

The sample holds many counts of this clonotype. V usage is TRBV6-1 and J usage is TRBJ2-7; 7 bases fit TRBD1. In germline, CDR1 is MNHNS, CDR2 SASEGT. The V gene end was trimmed by 4 bases and the J gene end by 5 bases; junction bases not matched to a gene: 14. The CDR3 consists of 16 residues. CDR3 DNA sequence: TGTGCCAGCAGTGCCCGGCAGCAGGGGGTCCTCCACGAGCAGTACTTC. Translation gives CASSARQQGVLHEQYF.

This clonotype was picked up many times. The chain carries TRBV12-3 or TRBV12-4 and TRBJ2-5, with TRBD2 matching 12 bases. The junction had 2 bases not matched to a gene; V was cut back by 5 bases and J by 1 base. The CDR3 extends over 15 amino acids. CDR3 nucleotides: TGTGCCAGCAGTAAACTAGCGGGGGGCCAAGAGACCCAGTACTTC. It codes for CASSKLAGGQETQYF.

This clonotype was found many times. This sequence joins TRBV5-6 and TRBJ2-1; 8 bases match TRBD1. Germline-derived CDR1 and CDR2 are SGHDT and YYEEEE. This CDR3 region has 14 residues. V trimming: 4 bases; J trimming: 8 bases; junction bases outside the gene matches: 8. The CDR3 DNA is TGTGCCAGCAGCCGTAATCCGACAGGGGATGAGCAGTTCTTC. As protein: CASSRNPTGDEQFF.

This clonotype came up many times. The chain couples TRBV5-6 to TRBJ2-7; D ambiguous. Germline V CDR1 and CDR2: SGHDT, YYEEEE. This CDR3 is 14 amino acids long. V dropped 1 base and J dropped 0 bases, with 8 bases sitting between them. The CDR3 region has the DNA TGTGCCAGCAGCTTGTTTGGGGACTCCTACGAGCAGTACTTC. Residues: CASSLFGDSYEQYF.

This clonotype was detected only a few times. The chain joins TRBV20-1 to TRBJ2-2; 9 nucleotides align to TRBD1. This CDR3 comprises 16 residues. CDR1 and CDR2 from the germline V gene are DFQATT and SNEGSKA (reference sequence). V dropped 3 bases and J dropped 7; count of bases not matched to a gene: 12. The CDR3 sequence: CSARAPGTGRGGELFF. For the CDR3, the DNA is TGCAGTGCTAGGGCGCCCGGGACAGGGAGAGGCGGGGAGCTGTTTTTT.

The gene calls are TRBV18 and TRBJ2-5, with 8 bases matching TRBD1. Germline assignment: CDR1 KGHSH and CDR2 LQKENI. Trimming cost V 3 bases and J 2 bases; bases outside gene matches: 5. This CDR3 contains 15 residues. CDR3 region: CASSPRDRFQETQYF. The CDR3 nucleotides read TGTGCCAGCTCACCTAGGGACAGGTTTCAAGAGACCCAGTACTTC. Variable domain in full (rest from reference TRBV18 and TRBJ2-5): NAGVMQNPRHLVRRRGQEARLRCSPMKGHSHVYWYRQLPEEGLKFMVYLQKENIIDESGMPKERFSAEFPKEGPSILRIQQVVRGDSAAYFCASSPRDRFQETQYFGPGTRLLVL.

This clonotype was observed many times. The chain joins TRBV23-1 to TRBJ2-3; the D gene is possibly TRBD1 (6 bases). TRBV23-1 is assigned to the ORF class and has an uncertain function. V was pared by 11 bases and J by 10 bases, with 19 bases between. This CDR3 spans 12 amino acids. Here the CDR3 reads CAQEKTGRAQYF. As DNA, the CDR3 is TGCGCCCAGGAAAAAACAGGGCGGGCGCAGTATTTT.

This clonotype came up many times. The chain has TRBV5-6 and TRBJ1-1, with D unclear. V was clipped by 7 bases and J by 9 bases, with 13 bases between them. The CDR3 contains 11 residues. From germline, CDR1 is SGHDT and CDR2 YYEEEE. The DNA of the CDR3 is TGTGCCAGCGTGTGGGAGGGAAAAGCTTTCTTT. Its protein product is CASVWEGKAFF. Filled out from reference TRBV5-6 and TRBJ1-1, the complete variable domain reads DAGVTQSPTHLIKTRGQQVTLRCSPKSGHDTVSWYQQALGQGPQFIFQYYEEEERQRGNFPDRFSGHQFPNYSSELNVNALLLGDSALYLCASVWEGKAFFGQGTRLTVV.

This clonotype was seen repeatedly, ten times or more. The chain has TRBV5-1 and TRBJ2-7; D remains unclear. Trimming took 5 bases from V and 7 from J, leaving 10 bases between them. The germline gives CDR1 SGHRS, CDR2 YFSETQ. This CDR3 comprises 11 residues. The CDR3 sequence: CASRGSWEQYF. CDR3 nucleotide sequence: TGCGCCAGCAGAGGTTCTTGGGAGCAGTACTTC.

This chain joins TRBV6-5 and TRBJ1-5, with D hard to call. The germline CDR1 and CDR2 sequences are MNHEY and SVGAGI. This CDR3 is built from 15 residues. The V end lost 0 bases, the J end lost 5 bases, and 11 bases lay between the germline ends. The CDR3 DNA reads TGTGCCAGCAGTTACTCGAAGGCAGCCCATCAGCCCCAGCATTTT. This sequence encodes CASSYSKAAHQPQHF.

This clonotype has more than one count but fewer than ten. V is TRBV18 and J is TRBJ2-5; the D gene is possibly TRBD1 (5 bases). V gave up 1 base and J gave up 3 bases, with 9 bases separating them. In germline, CDR1 is KGHSH, CDR2 LQKENI. The CDR3 spans 14 residues. The CDR3 DNA reads as TGTGCCAGCTCACCACGTGCCAGGGAAGAGACCCAGTACTTC. It codes for CASSPRAREETQYF.

This clonotype was observed at least ten times. The chain is built from TRBV20-1 and TRBJ2-1; TRBD1 matches 10 bases. The J segment lost 8 bases and the V segment lost 0 bases, leaving 13 bases of the junction unmatched. This CDR3 comprises 17 residues. From germline, CDR1 is DFQATT and CDR2 SNEGSKA (reference sequence). The CDR3 nucleotides read TGCAGTGCTAGAGAAGGGACAGGGGCTAATCTAATGGATGAGCAGTTCTTC. It encodes CSAREGTGANLMDEQFF.

This clonotype was seen more than once but under ten times. This chain uses TRBV4-3 with TRBJ2-1; D is unclear. The germline gives CDR1 LGHNA, CDR2 YSLEER. V gave up 2 bases and J gave up 6 bases, with 14 bases separating them. This CDR3 contains 15 residues. The CDR3 DNA follows: TGCGCCAGCAGCCAAATGTATCGGCAAAGCAATGAGCAGTTCTTC. Its translation is CASSQMYRQSNEQFF.

This clonotype was found a few times. The chain couples TRBV14 to TRBJ1-2, with D tentatively TRBD1 (5 bases). CDR1 is SGHDN and CDR2 is FVKESK in the germline V gene. The germline V and J ends were trimmed by 0 bases and 9 bases, with 14 bases remaining between them. This CDR3 comprises 14 residues. CDR3 residues: CASSQEFGGGSYTF. The CDR3 DNA reads as TGTGCCAGCAGCCAAGAATTCGGGGGAGGGAGCTACACCTTC.

This clonotype occurred many times. The rearrangement uses TRBV20-1 and TRBJ1-5; perhaps TRBD1 as D (5 bases). Germline assignment: CDR1 DFQATT and CDR2 SNEGSKA (reference sequence). V lost 6 bases to trimming and J lost 5 bases, with 20 bases between them. CDR3 length: 15 residues. In DNA, the CDR3 is TGCAGTGCGATGCCGGGAGGAGGGGTTCATCAGCCCCAGCATTTT. Translation gives CSAMPGGGVHQPQHF.

This clonotype was seen many times. The chain joins TRBV12-3 or TRBV12-4 to TRBJ1-6; 12 bases fit TRBD1. This CDR3 comprises 13 residues. The trim removed 6 bases at V and 9 bases at J, leaving 0 bases unmatched. CDR3 DNA: TGTGCCAGCAGGGGACAGGGGGCTTCACCCCTCCACTTT. It encodes CASRGQGASPLHF.

This clonotype came up many times. The chain uses TRBV5-1 and TRBJ2-7; D is uncertain. Trimming stripped 1 base from V and 2 bases from J, with 7 bases between. The CDR3 extends over 13 amino acids. Germline lookup yields CDR1 SGHRS and CDR2 YFSETQ. The CDR3: CASSLPRTYEQYF. In nucleotides, the CDR3 is TGCGCCAGCAGCTTGCCCCGGACCTACGAGCAGTACTTC.

This clonotype was counted only a few times. The chain has TRBV25-1 and TRBJ2-1; D is unclear. The CDR3 consists of 16 residues. The germline V gene encodes CDR1 MGHDK and CDR2 SYGVNS. Trimming pared 2 bases from V and 4 bases from J, leaving 15 bases between. The CDR3 spells CASSEVVPFGYNEQFF. The CDR3 DNA is TGTGCCAGCAGTGAAGTGGTGCCTTTTGGGTACAATGAGCAGTTCTTC.

This clonotype was detected ten times or more. The rearrangement uses TRBV29-1 and TRBJ1-1; D is unclear. Trimming took 6 bases from V and 4 from J, leaving 6 bases between them. CDR3 size: 10 residues. Germline loops: CDR1 SQVTM, CDR2 ANQGSEA. CDR3 residues: CSVRTTEAFF. CDR3 sequence (DNA): TGCAGCGTGAGGACCACTGAAGCTTTCTTT.

This clonotype was seen repeatedly, ten times or more. The rearrangement links TRBV6-6 to TRBJ2-7, with D possibly matching TRBD1 (5 bases). V gave up 7 bases and J gave up 5 bases, with 15 bases separating them. From germline, CDR1 is MNHNY and CDR2 SVGAGI (reference sequence). CDR3 size: 13 residues. The CDR3 nucleotides read TGTGCCAGCATCTCAGGGCGCCCCCACGAGCAGTACTTC. This encodes CASISGRPHEQYF.

This clonotype has a count of ten or more. V usage is TRBV5-6 and J usage is TRBJ1-2, with D possibly being TRBD1 (5 bases). From germline, CDR1 is SGHDT and CDR2 YYEEEE. V was cut by 4 bases and J by 2 bases, with 9 bases left in between. There are 13 residues in the CDR3. CDR3: CASSIDRNYGYTF. In DNA form, the CDR3 reads TGTGCCAGCAGCATAGACAGAAACTATGGCTACACCTTC.

In this sample, this clonotype turned up many times. V is TRBV5-1 and J is TRBJ2-5; D tentatively reads TRBD1 or TRBD2 (6 bases each). The germline CDR1 and CDR2 sequences are SGHRS and YFSETQ. V was shortened by 0 bases and J by 1 base, with 10 bases between the two germline ends. The CDR3 length is 15 residues. The CDR3 DNA reads as TGCGCCAGCAGCTTGGCGAGGGGGGCCCAAGAGACCCAGTACTTC. Its protein is CASSLARGAQETQYF.

This clonotype was seen at least ten times. The chain is built from TRBV2 and TRBJ2-2; TRBD2 matches 11 bases. This CDR3 region has 16 residues. CDR1 and CDR2 (germline): SNHLY, FYNNEI. The trim removed 6 bases at V and 5 bases at J, leaving 8 bases unmatched. The CDR3 loop is CASSSTSGGSTGELFF. The CDR3 nucleotides are TGTGCCAGCAGCTCTACTAGCGGGGGAAGTACCGGGGAGCTGTTTTTT.

This clonotype was detected many times. The CDR3 DNA follows: TGTGCCATCAGTGATAGTCTAGCGGGGGGAATTGATGACTACGAGCAGTACTTC. This sequence encodes CAISDSLAGGIDDYEQYF. The genes are TRBV10-3 and TRBJ2-7, with 11 bases that match TRBD2. This CDR3 contains 18 residues. Germline V gives CDR1 ENHRY, CDR2 SYGVKD. V lost 3 bases to trimming and J lost 3 bases; unmatched junction nucleotides: 13.

The sample holds many counts of this clonotype. The chain is built from TRBV27 and TRBJ2-7, with 7 bases lining up with TRBD2. The ends lost 5 bases at V and 0 bases at J; junction bases unmatched: 4. The germline gives CDR1 MNHEY, CDR2 SMNVEV (reference sequence). This CDR3 is 14 amino acids long. CDR3 residues: CASSPLAVSYEQYF. The CDR3 region has the DNA TGTGCCAGCAGTCCCCTAGCGGTCTCCTACGAGCAGTACTTC.

There are many counts of this clonotype. V gene TRBV4-1 combines with J gene TRBJ2-7; D might be TRBD1 (6 bases). V was shortened by 0 bases and J by 4 bases, with 19 bases between the two germline ends. This CDR3 region has 17 residues. Per germline, CDR1 MGHRA and CDR2 YSYEKL. The CDR3 protein is CASSQDMSRMQGYEQYF. The CDR3 bases are TGCGCCAGCAGCCAAGATATGTCCCGGATGCAGGGGTACGAGCAGTACTTC.

In its sample, this clonotype was seen many times. The chain joins TRBV27 to TRBJ1-2; the D is unclear. The germline V and J ends were trimmed by 6 bases and 7 bases, with 9 bases remaining between them. Germline CDR1 reads MNHEY; CDR2 reads SMNVEV (reference sequence). CDR3 length equals 11 residues. This CDR3 is CASRQSSGYTF. The CDR3 DNA is TGTGCCAGCAGACAGAGTAGTGGCTACACCTTC.

This clonotype was counted ten times or more. J is TRBJ2-7 and V is TRBV28; D unclear. Germline V gene data show CDR1 as MDHEN and CDR2 as SYDVKM. V was cut by 3 bases and J by 4 bases, with 13 bases left in between. This CDR3 has 14 residues. The CDR3 is CASSLAVWGYEQYF. Here the CDR3 DNA reads TGTGCCAGCAGTTTGGCCGTGTGGGGATACGAGCAGTACTTC.

This clonotype occurred many times. CDR3: CASSKDWNTGELFF. The DNA of the CDR3 is TGTGCCAGCAGTAAGGACTGGAACACCGGGGAGCTGTTTTTT. This sequence joins TRBV6-1 and TRBJ2-2, with a weak D call TRBD2 (5 bases). V was pared by 5 bases and J by 1 base, with 8 bases between. The CDR3 is 14 residues long. Germline V gene data show CDR1 as MNHNS and CDR2 as SASEGT.

The gene calls are TRBV5-1 and TRBJ1-1, with D possibly TRBD1 on 5 matching bases. Germline CDR1 is SGHRS and CDR2 is YFSETQ. CDR3 length: 17 amino acids. V lost 4 bases to trimming and J lost 0 bases, with 19 bases between them. DNA for the CDR3: TGCGCCAGCAGCCCGTACCAGGGAGAGGGGCTGAACACTGAAGCTTTCTTT. Protein: CASSPYQGEGLNTEAFF.

This clonotype was counted ten times or more. J is TRBJ2-4 and V is TRBV6-2 or TRBV6-3; D is unclear. The V end lost 5 bases, the J end lost 2 bases, and 19 bases lay between the germline ends. Germline CDR1 MNHEY, CDR2 SVGEGT. This CDR3 comprises 17 residues. In DNA, the CDR3 is TGTGCCAGCAGTCAATCAAATCTCCGAAGGACCAAAAACATTCAGTACTTC. It yields the protein CASSQSNLRRTKNIQYF.

This clonotype was seen ten or more times. J is TRBJ1-1 and V is TRBV5-1; 9 bases line up with TRBD1. The CDR3 is 16 residues long. Looked up from germline, CDR1 is SGHRS and CDR2 is YFSETQ. Germline trimming cut 0 bases from V and 5 bases from J; bases unmatched to any gene: 8. CDR3 coding DNA: TGCGCCAGCAGCTTGGCGGGACAGGGAGAGGTTACTGAAGCTTTCTTT. Translating gives CASSLAGQGEVTEAFF.